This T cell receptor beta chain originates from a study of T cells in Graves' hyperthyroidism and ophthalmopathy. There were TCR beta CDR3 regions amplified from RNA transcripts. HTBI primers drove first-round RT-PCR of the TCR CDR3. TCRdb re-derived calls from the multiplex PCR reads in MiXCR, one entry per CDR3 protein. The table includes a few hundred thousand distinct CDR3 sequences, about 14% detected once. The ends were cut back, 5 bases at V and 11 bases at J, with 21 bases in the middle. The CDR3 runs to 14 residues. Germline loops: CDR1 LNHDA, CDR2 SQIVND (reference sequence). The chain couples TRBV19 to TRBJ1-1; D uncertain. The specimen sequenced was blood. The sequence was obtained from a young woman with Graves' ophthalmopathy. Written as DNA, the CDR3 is TGTGCCAGTAGTCAAATCACCACAAGTGACGGGGCTTTCTTT. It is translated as CASSQITTSDGAFF.